This TCR beta chain was identified in a study of early T cells in non-severe SARS-CoV-2 infection. For the study at large: Chains were unpaired, as sequencing was done on bulk RNA from unsorted whole blood. Whole-study findings and limits: VDJdb-based matching was biased toward anti-spike CD8 responses and missed private and CD4 specificities.

This CDR3 spans 15 amino acids. The germline CDR1 and CDR2 sequences are SGHVS and FQNEAQ. V lost 1 base, J lost 3 bases, and 6 bases stayed unmatched. Worth noting for this clonotype: Its antigen is still unknown.

The TCR library protocol attached unique molecular identifiers to the individual cDNA molecules. TCRdb re-derived calls from the 5' RACE reads in MiXCR, one entry per CDR3 protein. The table includes about 46,000 distinct CDR3 sequences, 5.4% detected once. The chain is built from TRBV7-8 and TRBJ2-7, with 7 bases identical to TRBD1. The receptor was isolated from an adult who was a healthcare worker with PCR-confirmed SARS-CoV-2 infection or an uninfected control (not recorded which). Sample: whole blood, taken at baseline. Here the CDR3 reads CASSLGRDSFYEQYF. CDR3 nucleotide sequence: TGTGCCAGCAGCTTAGGACGGGACAGTTTCTACGAGCAGTACTTC.